This T cell receptor (beta chain) was retrieved from a study of cytomegalovirus exposure and HLA in healthy donors. Concerning this clone: The junction and the germline gene differ at one end; a read error may be behind it.

The CDR3 totals 16 residues. CDR1 and CDR2 from the germline V gene are SEHNR and FQNEAQ (reference sequence). PCR involved 60 Vbeta and 13 Jbeta primers. Libraries were prepared by immunoSEQ multiplex PCR; TCRdb keeps only in-frame clonotypes and omits some of them. The sample comprises about 88,000 clones, more than 80% of which are singletons, and less than 2.5% rests with the top ten. Sequencing used PBMCs. The chain couples TRBV7-9 to TRBJ1-3; 7 positions match TRBD1. The TCR comes from a man between 18 and 29 years old in good health and CMV-seronegative. This CDR3 reads CSSSEQGQSSGNTIYF. As DNA, the CDR3 is TGTTCCAGCAGCGAACAGGGACAGAGCTCTGGAAACACCATATATTTT. Full variable domain (remainder filled in from reference TRBV7-9 and TRBJ1-3): DTGVSQNPRHKITKRGQNVTFRCDPISEHNRLYWYRQTLGQGPEFLTYFQNEAQLEKSRLLSDRFSAERPKGSFSTLEIQRTEQGDSAMYLCSSSEQGQSSGNTIYFGEGSWLTVV.